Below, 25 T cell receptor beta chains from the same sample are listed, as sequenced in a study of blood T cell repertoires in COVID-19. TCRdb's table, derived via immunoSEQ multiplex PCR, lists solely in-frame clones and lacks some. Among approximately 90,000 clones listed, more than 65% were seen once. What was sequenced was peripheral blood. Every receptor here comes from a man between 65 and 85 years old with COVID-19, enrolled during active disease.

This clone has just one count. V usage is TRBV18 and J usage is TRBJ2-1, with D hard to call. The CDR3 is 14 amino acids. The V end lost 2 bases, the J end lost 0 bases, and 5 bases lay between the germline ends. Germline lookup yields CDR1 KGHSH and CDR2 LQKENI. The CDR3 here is CASSPGSSYNEQFF. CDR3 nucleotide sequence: TGTGCCAGCTCACCAGGCAGCTCCTACAATGAGCAGTTCTTC.

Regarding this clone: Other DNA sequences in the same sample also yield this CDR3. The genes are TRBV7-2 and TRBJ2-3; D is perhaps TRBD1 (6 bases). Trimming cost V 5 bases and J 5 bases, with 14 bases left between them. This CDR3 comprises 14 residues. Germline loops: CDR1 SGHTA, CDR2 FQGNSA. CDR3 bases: TGTGCCAGCAGCAGCGGTACAGGGTTAGATACGCAGTATTTT. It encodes CASSSGTGLDTQYF.

CDR3 protein: CASRVTGSSYNEQFF. For the CDR3, the DNA is TGTGCCAGCAGGGTAACAGGATCTTCCTACAATGAGCAGTTCTTC. V is TRBV28 and J is TRBJ2-1, with D tentatively TRBD1 (5 bases). V was trimmed by 6 bases and J by 1 base, leaving 13 bases between them. CDR1 MDHEN and CDR2 SYDVKM come from the germline V gene. The CDR3 is 15 amino acids.

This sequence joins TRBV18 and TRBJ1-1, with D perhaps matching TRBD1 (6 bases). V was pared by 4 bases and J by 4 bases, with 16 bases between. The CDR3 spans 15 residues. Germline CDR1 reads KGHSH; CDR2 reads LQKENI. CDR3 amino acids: CASSLSGQQGTEAFF. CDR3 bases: TGTGCCAGCTCACTTTCGGGACAACAGGGCACTGAAGCTTTCTTT.

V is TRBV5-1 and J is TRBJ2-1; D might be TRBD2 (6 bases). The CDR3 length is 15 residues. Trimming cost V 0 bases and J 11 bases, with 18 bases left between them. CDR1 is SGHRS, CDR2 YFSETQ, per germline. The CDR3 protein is CASSLAAIVGGKQFF. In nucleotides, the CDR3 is TGCGCCAGCAGCTTGGCCGCAATTGTGGGGGGAAAGCAGTTCTTC.

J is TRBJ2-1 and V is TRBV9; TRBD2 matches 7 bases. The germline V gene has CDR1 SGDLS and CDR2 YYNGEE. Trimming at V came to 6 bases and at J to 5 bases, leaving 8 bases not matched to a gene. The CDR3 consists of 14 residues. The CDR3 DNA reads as TGTGCCAGCAAGTCAGGCGGGAGAGACAATGAGCAGTTCTTC. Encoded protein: CASKSGGRDNEQFF.

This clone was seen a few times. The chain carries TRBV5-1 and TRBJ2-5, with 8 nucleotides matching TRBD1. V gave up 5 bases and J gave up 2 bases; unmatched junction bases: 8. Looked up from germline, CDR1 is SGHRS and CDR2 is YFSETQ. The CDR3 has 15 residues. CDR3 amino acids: CASRPGTGQQETQYF. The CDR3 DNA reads TGCGCCAGCAGACCCGGGACAGGCCAACAAGAGACCCAGTACTTC.

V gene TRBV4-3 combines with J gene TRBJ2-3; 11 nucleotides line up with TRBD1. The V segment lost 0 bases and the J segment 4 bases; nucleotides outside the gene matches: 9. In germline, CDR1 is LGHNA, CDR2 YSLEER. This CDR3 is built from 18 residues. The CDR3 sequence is CASSQDGRTGGDADTQYF. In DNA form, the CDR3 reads TGCGCCAGCAGCCAAGACGGGAGGACAGGGGGCGACGCAGATACGCAGTATTTT.

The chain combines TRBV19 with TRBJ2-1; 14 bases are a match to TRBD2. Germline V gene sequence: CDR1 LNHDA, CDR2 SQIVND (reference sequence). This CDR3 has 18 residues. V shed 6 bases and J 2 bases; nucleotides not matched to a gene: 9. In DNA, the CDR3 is TGTGCCAGTAGCCCGGGACTAGCGGGAGTCGCAACCTACAATGAGCAGTTCTTC. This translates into CASSPGLAGVATYNEQFF.

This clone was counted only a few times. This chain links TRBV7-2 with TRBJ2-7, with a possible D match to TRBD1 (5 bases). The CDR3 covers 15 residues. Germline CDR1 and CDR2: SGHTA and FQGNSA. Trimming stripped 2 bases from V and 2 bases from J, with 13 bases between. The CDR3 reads CASSLSTAVAYEQYF. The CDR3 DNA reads TGTGCCAGCAGCTTATCGACAGCCGTCGCCTACGAGCAGTACTTC.

CDR3 loop: CAWSPGMGGNTIYF. CDR3 nucleotide sequence: TGTGCCTGGAGCCCCGGGATGGGAGGAAACACCATATATTTT. The V and J genes are TRBV30 and TRBJ1-3; D unclear. The CDR3 consists of 14 residues. V was cut by 3 bases and J by 4 bases, with 13 bases left in between. Germline values: CDR1 GTSNPN, CDR2 SVGIG (reference sequence).

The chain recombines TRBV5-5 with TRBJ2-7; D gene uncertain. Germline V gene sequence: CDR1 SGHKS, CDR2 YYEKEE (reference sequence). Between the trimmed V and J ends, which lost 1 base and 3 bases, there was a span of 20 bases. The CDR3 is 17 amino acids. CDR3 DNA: TGTGCCAGCAGCTTGACCGTCCGGGTTTCGAGGAGCTACGAGCAGTACTTC. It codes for CASSLTVRVSRSYEQYF.

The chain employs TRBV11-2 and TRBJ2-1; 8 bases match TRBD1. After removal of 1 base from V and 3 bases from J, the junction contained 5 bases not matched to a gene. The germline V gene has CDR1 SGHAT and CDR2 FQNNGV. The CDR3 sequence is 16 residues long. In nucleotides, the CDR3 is TGTGCCAGCAGCTTAGGAAGGGGACAGGTCTACAATGAGCAGTTCTTC. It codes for CASSLGRGQVYNEQFF. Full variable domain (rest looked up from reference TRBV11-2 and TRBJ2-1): EAGVAQSPRYKIIEKRQSVAFWCNPISGHATLYWYQQILGQGPKLLIQFQNNGVVDDSQLPKDRFSAERLKGVDSTLKIQPAKLEDSAVYLCASSLGRGQVYNEQFFGPGTRLTVL.

CDR3 nucleotide sequence: TGTGCCAGCAGTCTGACAGGGGACGTAGCGAGCTCACCCCTCCACTTT. Residues: CASSLTGDVASSPLHF. V is TRBV27 and J is TRBJ1-6; 8 bases map to TRBD1. The germline CDR1 and CDR2 sequences are MNHEY and SMNVEV (reference sequence). Losses at the gene ends were 5 bases for V and 10 bases for J; bases not matched to a gene: 13. CDR3 length equals 16 residues.

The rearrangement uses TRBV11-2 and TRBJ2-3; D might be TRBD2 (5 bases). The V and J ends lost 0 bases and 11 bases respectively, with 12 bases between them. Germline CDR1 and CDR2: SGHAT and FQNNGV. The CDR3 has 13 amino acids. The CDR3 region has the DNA TGTGCCAGCAGCTTAGATGACACGGGGTTGCAGTATTTT. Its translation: CASSLDDTGLQYF. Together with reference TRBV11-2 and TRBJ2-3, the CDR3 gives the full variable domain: EAGVAQSPRYKIIEKRQSVAFWCNPISGHATLYWYQQILGQGPKLLIQFQNNGVVDDSQLPKDRFSAERLKGVDSTLKIQPAKLEDSAVYLCASSLDDTGLQYFGPGTRLTVL.

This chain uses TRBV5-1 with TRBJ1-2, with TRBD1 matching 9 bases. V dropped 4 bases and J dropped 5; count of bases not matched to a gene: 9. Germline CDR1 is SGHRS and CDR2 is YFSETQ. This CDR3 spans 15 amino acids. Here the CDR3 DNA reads TGCGCCAGCAGCCCGGGAGGACAGGGGTCGTATGGCTACACCTTC. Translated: CASSPGGQGSYGYTF.

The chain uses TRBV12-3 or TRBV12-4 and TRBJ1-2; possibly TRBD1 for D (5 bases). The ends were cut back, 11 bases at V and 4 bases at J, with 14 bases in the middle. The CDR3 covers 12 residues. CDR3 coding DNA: TGTGCCGGAGGAGGGGATGGCTATGGCTACACCTTC. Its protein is CAGGGDGYGYTF.

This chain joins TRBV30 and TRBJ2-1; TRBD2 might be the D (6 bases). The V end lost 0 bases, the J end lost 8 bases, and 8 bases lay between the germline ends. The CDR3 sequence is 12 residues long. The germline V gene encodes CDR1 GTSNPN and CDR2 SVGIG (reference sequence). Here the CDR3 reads CAWSVTGDEQFF. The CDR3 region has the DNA TGTGCCTGGAGTGTAACGGGAGATGAGCAGTTCTTC. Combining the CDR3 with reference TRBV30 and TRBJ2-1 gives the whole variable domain SQTIHQWPATLVQPVGSPLSLECTVEGTSNPNLYWYRQAAGRGLQLLFYSVGIGQISSEVPQNLSASRPQDRQFILSSKKLLLSDSGFYLCAWSVTGDEQFFGPGTRLTVL.

CDR3 sequence reads: CASSLGGTGANVLTF. The CDR3, as DNA: TGTGCCAGCAGCTTAGGAGGGACTGGGGCCAACGTCCTGACTTTC. The rearrangement uses TRBV7-2 and TRBJ2-6, with a possible D match to TRBD2 (5 bases). Germline V CDR1 and CDR2: SGHTA, FQGNSA. Trimming took 1 base from V and 2 from J, leaving 6 bases between them. The CDR3 totals 15 residues.

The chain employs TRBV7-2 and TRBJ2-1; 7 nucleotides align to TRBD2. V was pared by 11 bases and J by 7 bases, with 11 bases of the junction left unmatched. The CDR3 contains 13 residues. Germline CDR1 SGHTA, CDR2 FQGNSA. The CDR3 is CAGRAGAWNEQFF. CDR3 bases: TGTGCCGGAAGGGCGGGAGCCTGGAATGAGCAGTTCTTC.

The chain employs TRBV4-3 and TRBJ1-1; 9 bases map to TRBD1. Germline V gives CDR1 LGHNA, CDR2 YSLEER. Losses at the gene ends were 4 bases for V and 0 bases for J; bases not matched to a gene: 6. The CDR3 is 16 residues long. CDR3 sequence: CASSLRRQGVNTEAFF. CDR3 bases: TGCGCCAGCAGCCTCCGCAGACAGGGGGTGAACACTGAAGCTTTCTTT.

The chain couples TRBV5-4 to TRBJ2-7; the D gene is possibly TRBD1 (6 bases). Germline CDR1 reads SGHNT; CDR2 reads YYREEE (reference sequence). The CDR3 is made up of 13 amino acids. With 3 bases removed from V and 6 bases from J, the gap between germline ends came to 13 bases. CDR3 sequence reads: CASSWGQGGEQYF. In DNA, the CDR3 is TGTGCCAGCAGCTGGGGGCAGGGCGGCGAGCAGTACTTC.

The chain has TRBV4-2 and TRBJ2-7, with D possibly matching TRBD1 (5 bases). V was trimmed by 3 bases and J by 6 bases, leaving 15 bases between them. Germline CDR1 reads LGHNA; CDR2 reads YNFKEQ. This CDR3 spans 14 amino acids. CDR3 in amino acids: CASSQVGQGAEQYF. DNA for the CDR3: TGTGCCAGCAGCCAGGTTGGGCAGGGTGCCGAGCAGTACTTC.

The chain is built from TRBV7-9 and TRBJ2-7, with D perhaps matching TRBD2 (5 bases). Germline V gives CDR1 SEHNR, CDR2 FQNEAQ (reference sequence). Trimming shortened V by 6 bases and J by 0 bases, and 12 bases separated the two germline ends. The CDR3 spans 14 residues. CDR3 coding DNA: TGTGCCAGCAGGCCTACCGGGAACTCCTACGAGCAGTACTTC. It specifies CASRPTGNSYEQYF.

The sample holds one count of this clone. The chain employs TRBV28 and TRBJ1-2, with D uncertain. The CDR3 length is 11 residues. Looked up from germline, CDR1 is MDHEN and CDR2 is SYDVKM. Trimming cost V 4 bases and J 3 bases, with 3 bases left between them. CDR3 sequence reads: CASSSYYGYTF. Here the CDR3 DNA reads TGTGCCAGCAGTTCCTACTATGGCTACACCTTC.